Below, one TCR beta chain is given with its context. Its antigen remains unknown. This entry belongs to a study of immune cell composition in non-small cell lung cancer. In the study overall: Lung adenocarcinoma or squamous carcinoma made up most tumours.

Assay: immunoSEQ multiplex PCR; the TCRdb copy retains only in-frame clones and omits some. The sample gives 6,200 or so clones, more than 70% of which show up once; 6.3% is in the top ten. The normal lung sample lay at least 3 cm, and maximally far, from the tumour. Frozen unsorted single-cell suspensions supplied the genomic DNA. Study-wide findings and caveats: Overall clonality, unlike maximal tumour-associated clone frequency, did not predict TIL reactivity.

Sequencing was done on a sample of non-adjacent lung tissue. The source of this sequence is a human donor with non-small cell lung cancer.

This chain's CDR3 is CASSKGRGSNQPQHF. Written as DNA, the CDR3 is TGTGCCAGTAGTAAGGGCAGGGGAAGCAATCAGCCCCAGCATTTT. The rearrangement joins TRBV19 to TRBJ1-5, with D perhaps matching TRBD1 (6 bases). V was pared by 4 bases and J by 1 base, with 11 bases between. The CDR3 is 15 residues long. Germline V gene lookup returns CDR1 LNHDA and CDR2 SQIVND (reference sequence).